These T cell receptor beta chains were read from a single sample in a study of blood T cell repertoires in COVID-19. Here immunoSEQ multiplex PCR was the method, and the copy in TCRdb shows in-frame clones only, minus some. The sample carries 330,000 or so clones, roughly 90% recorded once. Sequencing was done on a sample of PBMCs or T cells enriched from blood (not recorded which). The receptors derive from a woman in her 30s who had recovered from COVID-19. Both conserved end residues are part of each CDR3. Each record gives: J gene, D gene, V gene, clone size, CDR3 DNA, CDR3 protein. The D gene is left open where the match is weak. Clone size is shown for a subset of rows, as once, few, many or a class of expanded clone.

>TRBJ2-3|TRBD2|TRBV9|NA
TGTGCCAGCTCCGACGTTAGCGGGGGCACAGATACGCAGTATTTT
CASSDVSGGTDTQYF
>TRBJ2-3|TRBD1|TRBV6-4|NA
TGTGCCAGGTCGAGGGGACAGGGGGCAGATACGCAGTATTTT
CARSRGQGADTQYF
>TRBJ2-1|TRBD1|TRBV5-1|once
TGCGCCAGCGGACAGGGGGACAATGAGCAGTTCTTC
CASGQGDNEQFF
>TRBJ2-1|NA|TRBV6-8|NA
TGTGCCAGCAGTTATGGGCGGGACCCCACCTACAATGAGCAGTTCTTC
CASSYGRDPTYNEQFF
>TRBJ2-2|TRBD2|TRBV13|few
TGTGCCAGCAGTAGGACTAGCGGGGCCACCGGGGAGCTGTTTTTT
CASSRTSGATGELFF
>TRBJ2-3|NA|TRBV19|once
TGTGCCAGTAGTGTGGCAGTCAGCACAGATACGCAGTATTTT
CASSVAVSTDTQYF
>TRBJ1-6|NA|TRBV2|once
TGTGCCAGCAGTGCGGATAATTCACCCCTCCACTTT
CASSADNSPLHF
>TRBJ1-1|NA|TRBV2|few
TGTGCCAGCAGTGATTGGGACTCGGCTTTCTTT
CASSDWDSAFF
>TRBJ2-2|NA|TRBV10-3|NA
TGTGCCATCAGTGAGGGTGACACCCCGAACACCGGGGAGCTGTTTTTT
CAISEGDTPNTGELFF
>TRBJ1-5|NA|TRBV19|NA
TGTGCCAGTAGTATAGCAAGCGGATATAGCAATCAGCCCCAGCATTTT
CASSIASGYSNQPQHF
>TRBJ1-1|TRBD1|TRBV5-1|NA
TGCGCCAGCAGCCCACAGGGGGGCCTGAACACTGAAGCTTTCTTT
CASSPQGGLNTEAFF
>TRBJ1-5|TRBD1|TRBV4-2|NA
TGTGCCAGCAGCCAAGACCTCGACAGGGAGAATCAGCCCCAGCATTTT
CASSQDLDRENQPQHF
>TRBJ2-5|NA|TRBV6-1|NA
TGTGCCAGCACCCTTCCACCTCAAGGGGCCCAGTACTTC
CASTLPPQGAQYF
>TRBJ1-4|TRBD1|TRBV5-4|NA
TGTGCCAGCAGCGTCCAGGGGGCCAGCGAAAAACTGTTTTTT
CASSVQGASEKLFF
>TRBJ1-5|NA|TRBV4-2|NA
TGTGCCAGCAGCCAAGGACAGTATAGCAATCAGCCCCAGCATTTT
CASSQGQYSNQPQHF
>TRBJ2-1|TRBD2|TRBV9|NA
TGTGCCAGCAGCCCTGGGGGGGATTTTTACAATGAGCAGTTCTTC
CASSPGGDFYNEQFF
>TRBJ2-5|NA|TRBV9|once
TGTGCCAGCAGCGTAGAGTTTCTAGGAGAGACCCAGTACTTC
CASSVEFLGETQYF
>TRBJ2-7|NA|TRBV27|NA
TGTGCCAGCAGTTTACAAGCGCGAACCTACGAGCAGTACTTC
CASSLQARTYEQYF
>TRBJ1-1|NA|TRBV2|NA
TGTGCCAGCATCGAGAGTTTTGACACTGAAGCTTTCTTT
CASIESFDTEAFF
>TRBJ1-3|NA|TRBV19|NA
TGTGCCAGTAGGCGCTTTTCTGGAAACACCATATATTTT
CASRRFSGNTIYF
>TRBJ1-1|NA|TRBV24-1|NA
TGTGCCACCTCCGGGACACTGAACACTGAAGCTTTCTTT
CATSGTLNTEAFF
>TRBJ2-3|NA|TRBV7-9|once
TGTGCCAGCAGCGGTAGCGTACTACTCCCAAGTACAGATACGCAGTATTTT
CASSGSVLLPSTDTQYF
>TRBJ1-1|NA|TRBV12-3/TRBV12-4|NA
TGTGCCAGCAGTACCGGGGGTAACACTGAAGCTTTCTTT
CASSTGGNTEAFF
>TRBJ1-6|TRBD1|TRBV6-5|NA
TGTGCCAGCAGTTTGGAACAGGGGGCCTTCTCACCCCTCCACTTT
CASSLEQGAFSPLHF
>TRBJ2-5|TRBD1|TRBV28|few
TGTGCCAGCAGTTTGGGACAGCAAGAGACCCAGTACTTC
CASSLGQQETQYF
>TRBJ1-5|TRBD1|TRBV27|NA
TGTGCCAGCAGTCCTACCGGGACAGCTTATCAGCCCCAGCATTTT
CASSPTGTAYQPQHF
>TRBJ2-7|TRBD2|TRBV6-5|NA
TGTGCCAGCAGGACGGTGACTAGCGGGAGCTACGAGCAGTACTTC
CASRTVTSGSYEQYF
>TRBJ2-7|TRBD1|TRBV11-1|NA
TGTGCCAGCAGCAAGGGACAGAACTACGAGCAGTACTTC
CASSKGQNYEQYF
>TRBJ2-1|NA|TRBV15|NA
TGTGCCACCAGCAGAGTTGCGGGGGCTGAGCAGTTCTTC
CATSRVAGAEQFF
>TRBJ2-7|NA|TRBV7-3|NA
TGTGCCAGCAGCTTAGACGGGAGTGGGGGGTACGAGCAGTACTTC
CASSLDGSGGYEQYF
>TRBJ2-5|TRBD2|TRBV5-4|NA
TGTGCCAGCAGCGACCAGCCGACTAGCGGGAGGGGCCGGCGAGAGACCCAGTACTTC
CASSDQPTSGRGRRETQYF
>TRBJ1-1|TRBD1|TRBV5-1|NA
TGCGCCAGCAGCCAACTACAGGGGGGTAGCACTGAAGCTTTCTTT
CASSQLQGGSTEAFF
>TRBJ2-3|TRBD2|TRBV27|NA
TGTGCCAGCAGTTTATCAAACTGGGGGCTTAGCGGGGAGAGAGATACGCAGTATTTT
CASSLSNWGLSGERDTQYF
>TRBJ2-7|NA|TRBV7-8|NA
TGTGCCAGCAGCCAACCCCCCCAGGGGCCCTACGAGCAGTACTTC
CASSQPPQGPYEQYF
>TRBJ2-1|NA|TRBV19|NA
TGTGCCAGTAGTATGCCTGGACTTCCCCGGAATGAGCAGTTCTTC
CASSMPGLPRNEQFF
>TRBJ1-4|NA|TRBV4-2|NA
TGTGCCAGCAGCCACGGCAGGGCGGGGGGAGAGGAGGAAAAACTGTTTTTT
CASSHGRAGGEEEKLFF
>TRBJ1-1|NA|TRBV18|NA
TGTGCCAGCTCCTCCGCGGGAGGGAATGAAGCTTTCTTT
CASSSAGGNEAFF
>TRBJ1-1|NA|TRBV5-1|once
TGCGCCAGCAGCAGGGGGACGGCCAACACTGAAGCTTTCTTT
CASSRGTANTEAFF
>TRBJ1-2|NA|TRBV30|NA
TGTGCCTGGTCAGGAGGACAGCAATTTTATGGCTACACCTTC
CAWSGGQQFYGYTF
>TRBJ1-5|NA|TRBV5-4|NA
TGTGCCAGCAGCTTGTCGCCAGAGACTTATCAGCCCCAGCATTTT
CASSLSPETYQPQHF
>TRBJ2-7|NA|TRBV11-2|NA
TGTGCCAGCAGCCCCCAGGATTGGAACGAGCAGTACTTC
CASSPQDWNEQYF
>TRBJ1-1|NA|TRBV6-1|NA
TGTGCCAGCAGTGAATCCCTCGGGGCTGAAGCTTTCTTT
CASSESLGAEAFF
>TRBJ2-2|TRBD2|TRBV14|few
TGTGCCAGCAGGCTAGCGGGGATAAACACCGGGGAGCTGTTTTTT
CASRLAGINTGELFF
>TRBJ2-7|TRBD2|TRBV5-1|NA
TGCGCCAGCAGCTCCAGACCGGGACTAGCGGGAGACGAGCAGTACTTC
CASSSRPGLAGDEQYF
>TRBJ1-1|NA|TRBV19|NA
TGTGCCAGTATCGCAATCCGAAGGGGGTCCACTGAAGCTTTCTTT
CASIAIRRGSTEAFF
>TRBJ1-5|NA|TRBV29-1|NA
TGCAGCGTTCGGTCGGAGAGAAATCAGCCCCAGCATTTT
CSVRSERNQPQHF
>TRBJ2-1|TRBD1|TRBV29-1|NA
TGCAGCGTCGCCGGGACAGCCTACAATGAGCAGTTCTTC
CSVAGTAYNEQFF
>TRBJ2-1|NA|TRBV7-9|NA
TGTGCCAGCAGCTCTACCGGGACTTACAATGAGCAGTTCTTC
CASSSTGTYNEQFF
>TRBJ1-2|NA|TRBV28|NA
TGTGCCAGCAGTTTAGGGACACAGGGTTGGGGCTACACCTTC
CASSLGTQGWGYTF
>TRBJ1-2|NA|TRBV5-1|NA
TGCGCCAGCAGTACGTTCGGTCGTCGGTCGGACTATGGCTACACCTTC
CASSTFGRRSDYGYTF
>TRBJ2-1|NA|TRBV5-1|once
TGCGCCAGCAGCTTGGGGCTTAATGAGCAGTTCTTC
CASSLGLNEQFF
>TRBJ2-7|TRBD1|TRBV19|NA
TGTGCCAGTAGTATGGCAGGGGGAAACTACGAGCAGTACTTC
CASSMAGGNYEQYF
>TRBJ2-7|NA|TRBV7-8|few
TGTGCCAGCAGCTCAGGATTGACTAACGCCCTGGAGCAGTACTTC
CASSSGLTNALEQYF
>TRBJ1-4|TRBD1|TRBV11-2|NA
TGTGCCAGCAGACGGACACAGGGGTTCAATGAAAAACTGTTTTTT
CASRRTQGFNEKLFF
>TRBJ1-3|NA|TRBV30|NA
TGTGCCTCCATACAGGGCCCAAGCTCTGGAAACACCATATATTTT
CASIQGPSSGNTIYF
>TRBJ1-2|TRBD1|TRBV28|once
TGTGCCAGCAGTCCGACAGGGGTGAACTATGGCTACACCTTC
CASSPTGVNYGYTF